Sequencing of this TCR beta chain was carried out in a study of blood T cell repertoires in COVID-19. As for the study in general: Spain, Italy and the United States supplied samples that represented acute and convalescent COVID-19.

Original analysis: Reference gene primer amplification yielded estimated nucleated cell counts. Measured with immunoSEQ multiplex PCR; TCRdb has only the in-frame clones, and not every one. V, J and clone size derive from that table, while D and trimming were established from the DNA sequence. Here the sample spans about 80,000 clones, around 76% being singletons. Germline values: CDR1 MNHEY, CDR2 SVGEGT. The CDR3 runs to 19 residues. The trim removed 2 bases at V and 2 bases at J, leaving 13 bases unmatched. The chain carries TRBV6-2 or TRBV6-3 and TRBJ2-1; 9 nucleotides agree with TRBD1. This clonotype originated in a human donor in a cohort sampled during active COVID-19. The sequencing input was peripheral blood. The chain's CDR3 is CASSYATGGQRPAYNEQFF. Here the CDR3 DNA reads TGTGCCAGCAGTTACGCCACAGGGGGCCAGAGGCCGGCCTACAATGAGCAGTTCTTC.